The 28 T cell receptor beta chains listed next were all sequenced from one sample in a study of blood T cells in healthy people across ages. Then a second PCR, running roughly 7 to 11 cycles, was carried out with a sample-barcoded 5' primer and a J-beta primer mix. TCRdb re-derived calls from the 5' RACE reads in MiXCR, one entry per CDR3 protein. Of approximately 1.5 million distinct CDR3 sequences in the sample, about 31% were seen once. The sequencing input was blood. These receptors all stem from a woman in her twenties or thirties in good health.

In its sample, this clonotype was seen a few times. The chain uses TRBV18 and TRBJ2-7; D may be TRBD2 (5 bases). This CDR3 contains 14 residues. CDR1 and CDR2 from the germline V gene are KGHSH and LQKENI. V gave up 5 bases and J gave up 9 bases, with 20 bases separating them. CDR3 in amino acids: CASSSTVDGDGQYF. DNA of the CDR3: TGTGCCAGCTCATCGACCGTGGACGGGGATGGGCAGTACTTC. Using reference TRBV18 and TRBJ2-7 for the parts outside the CDR3, the full variable domain is NAGVMQNPRHLVRRRGQEARLRCSPMKGHSHVYWYRQLPEEGLKFMVYLQKENIIDESGMPKERFSAEFPKEGPSILRIQQVVRGDSAAYFCASSSTVDGDGQYFGPGTRLTVT.

The chain uses TRBV27 and TRBJ2-1, with no clear D. Germline V CDR1 and CDR2: MNHEY, SMNVEV (reference sequence). The CDR3 has 15 residues. Trimming left V 6 bases short and J 5 bases short, with 17 bases between. The DNA of the CDR3 is TGTGCCAGCAGGGGCGTAGCTTTGGGGAACAATGAGCAGTTCTTC. Amino acids: CASRGVALGNNEQFF.

This chain links TRBV20-1 with TRBJ2-3; TRBD2 matches 10 bases. This CDR3 has 16 amino acids. The V gene's germline CDR1 is DFQATT and CDR2 SNEGSKA (reference sequence). The trim removed 3 bases at V and 14 bases at J, leaving 20 bases unmatched. CDR3 bases: TGCAGTGCTAGGGGGGACCTAGCGGGAGTCGGAGATGCGCGGTATTTT. This translates into CSARGDLAGVGDARYF.

The chain combines TRBV30 with TRBJ2-7, with D maybe TRBD1 (6 bases). Trimming took 5 bases from V and 6 from J, leaving 8 bases between them. This CDR3 is built from 10 residues. Per the germline V gene, CDR1 is GTSNPN and CDR2 is SVGIG (reference sequence). CDR3 loop: CAWGGLEQYF. Here the CDR3 DNA reads TGTGCCTGGGGGGGCCTCGAGCAGTACTTC. Supplemented by reference TRBV30 and TRBJ2-7, the full variable domain reads SQTIHQWPATLVQPVGSPLSLECTVEGTSNPNLYWYRQAAGRGLQLLFYSVGIGQISSEVPQNLSASRPQDRQFILSSKKLLLSDSGFYLCAWGGLEQYFGPGTRLTVT.

This clonotype was observed a handful of times. The chain employs TRBV4-2 and TRBJ2-3; 8 nucleotides align to TRBD1. The CDR3 loop spans 15 amino acids. Trimming cost V 3 bases and J 4 bases; bases outside gene matches: 6. Germline V gene sequence: CDR1 LGHNA, CDR2 YNFKEQ. In DNA form, the CDR3 reads TGTGCCAGCAGCCATGCCAAACAGGGGGCAGATACGCAGTATTTT. Its protein product is CASSHAKQGADTQYF.

The genes are TRBV4-1 and TRBJ2-7; D not certain. CDR1 MGHRA and CDR2 YSYEKL come from the germline V gene. The CDR3 runs 16 residues. V lost 0 bases, J lost 4 bases, and 16 bases lay in between. The CDR3 is CASSQEISLPAYEQYF. Written as DNA, the CDR3 is TGCGCCAGCAGCCAAGAGATTAGCCTTCCTGCATACGAGCAGTACTTC.

This chain joins TRBV28 and TRBJ1-1; the D is unclear. The CDR3 is made up of 12 amino acids. V lost 0 bases and J lost 7, with 6 bases in between. The germline gives CDR1 MDHEN, CDR2 SYDVKM. The CDR3 reads CASSLWANEAFF. The CDR3 DNA reads TGTGCCAGCAGTTTATGGGCCAATGAAGCTTTCTTT.

This clonotype was observed a handful of times. A much larger clone differs by one base, so this may be a read error. The rearrangement links TRBV29-1 to TRBJ2-4; 7 bases line up with TRBD1. The J call may be wrong; the DNA end is better matched by TRBJ2-7. Germline V gene data show CDR1 as SQVTM and CDR2 as ANQGSEA. This CDR3 has 13 amino acids. CDR3 loop: CSAGLGGTYEQYF. In DNA form, the CDR3 reads TGCAGCGCCGGCCTAGGGGGCACGTACGAGCAGTACTTC.

Written as DNA, the CDR3 is TGTGCCAGCAATACAGGGTTTACTGAAGCTTTCTTT. Translated: CASNTGFTEAFF. V and J are TRBV27 and TRBJ1-1; maybe TRBD1 (6 bases). Trimming took 7 bases from V and 5 from J, leaving 11 bases between them. CDR1 and CDR2 from the germline V gene are MNHEY and SMNVEV (reference sequence). CDR3 length equals 12 residues.

This clonotype was picked up a small number of times. The rearrangement uses TRBV4-2 and TRBJ2-2; D is unresolved. The germline V gene has CDR1 LGHNA and CDR2 YNFKEQ. The CDR3 totals 17 residues. V shed 0 bases and J shed 2 bases, with 13 bases lying between them. The CDR3 sequence is CASSQEAGFPNTGELFF. The CDR3, as DNA: TGTGCCAGCAGCCAAGAGGCCGGGTTTCCCAACACCGGGGAGCTGTTTTTT.

This clonotype was observed a few times. The rearrangement uses TRBV29-1 and TRBJ2-3; 7 nucleotides agree with TRBD1. The germline gives CDR1 SQVTM, CDR2 ANQGSEA. V lost 8 bases, J lost 4 bases, and 9 bases stayed unmatched. The CDR3 has 13 amino acids. For the CDR3, the DNA is TGCAGCTTCCGGCAGGGGGTGTCAGATACGCAGTATTTT. It encodes CSFRQGVSDTQYF.

This clonotype was observed at least ten times. The DNA of the CDR3 is TGTGCCAGCAGTCTCGGGGGGGCAGATACGCAGTATTTT. Amino acid sequence: CASSLGGADTQYF. The chain joins TRBV12-3 or TRBV12-4 to TRBJ2-3, with TRBD2 matching over 8 bases. This CDR3 spans 13 amino acids. V lost 5 bases, J lost 4 bases, and 2 bases stayed unmatched.

This chain connects TRBV4-1 to TRBJ2-1, with D hard to call. CDR1 and CDR2 from the germline V gene are MGHRA and YSYEKL. CDR3 length: 15 amino acids. Trimming took off 0 bases at V and 3 bases at J, with 9 bases between the two ends. This CDR3 is CASSQESTYYNEQFF. The CDR3, as DNA: TGCGCCAGCAGCCAAGAGTCCACCTACTACAATGAGCAGTTCTTC.

This clonotype was counted between two and nine times. The rearrangement joins TRBV27 to TRBJ1-5, with a possible D match to TRBD1 (5 bases). CDR3 length: 14 amino acids. The ends were cut back, 1 base at V and 3 bases at J, with 7 bases in the middle. Germline V gene data show CDR1 as MNHEY and CDR2 as SMNVEV (reference sequence). The CDR3 region is CASSLWGFNQPQHF. Here the CDR3 DNA reads TGTGCCAGCAGTTTATGGGGCTTCAATCAGCCCCAGCATTTT.

The CDR3 DNA is TGTGCCAGCAGCCAAGGGACCCCCTTGACCGGGGCCAACGTCCTGACTTTC. This sequence encodes CASSQGTPLTGANVLTF. V usage is TRBV3-1 and J usage is TRBJ2-6; no firm D call. V gave up 1 base and J gave up 4 bases, with 14 bases separating them. Germline-derived CDR1 and CDR2 are LGHDT and YNNKEL (reference sequence). This CDR3 region has 17 residues.

This chain's CDR3 is CASKKRPQGQGEQYF. The CDR3 DNA sequence: TGTGCCAGCAAAAAACGGCCACAGGGGCAAGGCGAGCAGTACTTC. The V gene is TRBV6-5, the J gene TRBJ2-5, with 7 bases identical to TRBD1. Gene TRBJ2-7 matches the end of the DNA better, so the J call may be wrong. CDR1 MNHEY and CDR2 SVGAGI come from the germline V gene. The CDR3 extends over 15 amino acids.

Concerning this clonotype itself: The germline gene is not matched at one end of the junction; a read error may be the cause. The chain links TRBV5-6 to TRBJ2-1; maybe TRBD1 (5 bases). Germline-derived CDR1 and CDR2 are SGHDT and YYEEEE. The CDR3 is made up of 11 amino acids. For the CDR3, the DNA is TGTACCAGCAGCAGGGCCCATGAGCAGTTCTTC. This sequence encodes CTSSRAHEQFF.

This clonotype was observed a handful of times. The V gene is TRBV5-5, the J gene TRBJ2-7; D not resolved. The V gene's germline CDR1 is SGHKS and CDR2 YYEKEE (reference sequence). The length of the CDR3 is 14 residues. V lost 2 bases and J lost 6, with 15 bases in between. The CDR3 reads CASSFGVGSGEQYF. The CDR3 coding sequence is TGTGCCAGCAGCTTTGGGGTAGGCTCGGGCGAGCAGTACTTC.

The chain joins TRBV20-1 to TRBJ2-3; TRBD2 might be the D (6 bases). V dropped 5 bases and J dropped 2 bases, with 11 bases sitting between them. CDR1 is DFQATT and CDR2 is SNEGSKA in the germline V gene (reference sequence). CDR3 length: 13 amino acids. The CDR3 here is CSAQGGATDTQYF. CDR3 DNA sequence: TGCAGTGCTCAAGGCGGGGCCACAGATACGCAGTATTTT.

This clonotype was detected a few times. The chain recombines TRBV29-1 with TRBJ2-1; TRBD2 agrees at 10 bases. Germline CDR1 SQVTM, CDR2 ANQGSEA. With V trimmed by 7 bases and J by 12 bases, 15 bases remained unmatched. The CDR3 totals 14 residues. Here the CDR3 reads CSARLAGESFGQFF. As DNA, the CDR3 is TGCAGCGCACGTCTAGCGGGAGAGTCGTTTGGGCAGTTCTTC.

J is TRBJ1-1 and V is TRBV20-1; no clear D. V lost 0 bases and J 0 bases, leaving 14 bases between the germline ends. Per the germline V gene, CDR1 is DFQATT and CDR2 is SNEGSKA (reference sequence). This CDR3 region has 16 residues. The CDR3 DNA reads TGCAGTGCTAGAGATGGAACAGTCGGCATGAACACTGAAGCTTTCTTT. It encodes CSARDGTVGMNTEAFF.

This clonotype was observed many times. The chain couples TRBV7-2 to TRBJ2-1; the D gene is possibly TRBD1 (5 bases). Per the germline V gene, CDR1 is SGHTA and CDR2 is FQGNSA. The germline V and J ends were trimmed by 0 bases and 7 bases, with 10 bases remaining between them. This CDR3 region has 14 residues. The CDR3: CASSLAGARNEQFF. CDR3 nucleotide sequence: TGTGCCAGCAGCTTAGCAGGGGCGCGGAATGAGCAGTTCTTC.

As for this clonotype: Just one base apart from a much larger clone, this may be a read error. The V and J genes are TRBV29-1 and TRBJ2-1; a weak D match, TRBD2 (5 bases). This CDR3 has 13 amino acids. The ends were cut back, 8 bases at V and 5 bases at J, with 16 bases in the middle. CDR1 and CDR2 (germline): SQVTM, ANQGSEA. CDR3 nucleotides: TGCAGCTCCCTGGACTCGAGTCACAATGAGCAGTTCTTC. Protein: CSSLDSSHNEQFF.

V and J are TRBV6-5 and TRBJ2-5; 16 bases align to TRBD2. This CDR3 is built from 18 residues. Per the germline V gene, CDR1 is MNHEY and CDR2 is SVGAGI. J lost 5 bases, V lost 1 base, and 7 bases had no gene match. In nucleotides, the CDR3 is TGTGCCAGCAGTTACTTGGGACTAGCGGGGGGGAATCCGGAGACCCAGTACTTC. As protein: CASSYLGLAGGNPETQYF.

The chain uses TRBV5-1 and TRBJ2-2; 8 bases are a match to TRBD2. The J segment lost 6 bases and the V segment lost 2 bases, leaving 12 bases of the junction unmatched. CDR1 is SGHRS, CDR2 YFSETQ, per germline. The CDR3 sequence is 17 residues long. CDR3 amino acids: CASSFRDGGAFAGELFF. DNA for the CDR3: TGCGCCAGCAGCTTCCGAGACGGGGGGGCCTTCGCCGGGGAGCTGTTTTTT. The full variable domain, in which reference TRBV5-1 and TRBJ2-2 provide the parts outside the CDR3, is KAGVTQTPRYLIKTRGQQVTLSCSPISGHRSVSWYQQTPGQGLQFLFEYFSETQRNKGNFPGRFSGRQFSNSRSEMNVSTLELGDSALYLCASSFRDGGAFAGELFFGEGSRLTVL.

The V and J genes are TRBV20-1 and TRBJ2-7; 11 bases map to TRBD1. CDR3 length equals 15 residues. CDR1 and CDR2 from the germline V gene are DFQATT and SNEGSKA (reference sequence). V shed 1 base, J shed 5 bases, and the junction held 7 bases outside the gene matches. The CDR3, as DNA: TGCAGTGCTAGAGTGGCCGGGACAGGGGGGGACGAGCAGTACTTC. This encodes CSARVAGTGGDEQYF.

The chain employs TRBV29-1 and TRBJ2-1, with 9 bases fitting TRBD2. Trimming at V came to 2 bases and at J to 3 bases, leaving 8 bases not matched to a gene. The CDR3 has 16 amino acids. Germline V gene data show CDR1 as SQVTM and CDR2 as ANQGSEA. The CDR3 spells CSVERLAGVFYNEQFF. DNA for the CDR3: TGCAGCGTTGAAAGATTAGCGGGAGTCTTCTACAATGAGCAGTTCTTC.

The V gene is TRBV12-3 or TRBV12-4, the J gene TRBJ2-5; D remains unclear. The germline V and J ends were trimmed by 3 bases and 5 bases, with 10 bases remaining between them. The CDR3 is made up of 13 amino acids. CDR3 in DNA: TGTGCCAGCAGTTTTGTAGGGTACGAGACCCAGTACTTC. Translation: CASSFVGYETQYF.